This record covers a single T cell receptor (beta chain). Antigen specificity is unknown. The sample is drawn from a study of shared clonotypes between healthy human individuals. Assay used: immunoSEQ multiplex PCR; TCRdb lists only in-frame clones, some missing. The sample shows over 750,000 clones, about 96% of them seen only once. Regarding the study as a whole: Among a few donors, roughly 5% of naive CD4 clonotypes were found in common.

It was CD45RO-negative cells, positively selected for CCR7, that made up naive CD8 cells, with terminally differentiated effector memory CD45RA+ cells excluded. This CDR3 contains 16 residues. Trimming stripped 5 bases from V and 4 bases from J, with 20 bases between. Germline V gene data show CDR1 as MNHEY and CDR2 as SMNVEV (reference sequence). Sequenced: naive CD8+ T cells sorted from blood. The chain carries TRBV27 and TRBJ1-2; the D gene is possibly TRBD1 (6 bases). The TCR originated in a man aged 30-40 years in good health. The CDR3 bases are TGTGCCAGCAGTCCACTGGACAGCTATGACGTCTATGGCTACACCTTC. Protein product: CASSPLDSYDVYGYTF.